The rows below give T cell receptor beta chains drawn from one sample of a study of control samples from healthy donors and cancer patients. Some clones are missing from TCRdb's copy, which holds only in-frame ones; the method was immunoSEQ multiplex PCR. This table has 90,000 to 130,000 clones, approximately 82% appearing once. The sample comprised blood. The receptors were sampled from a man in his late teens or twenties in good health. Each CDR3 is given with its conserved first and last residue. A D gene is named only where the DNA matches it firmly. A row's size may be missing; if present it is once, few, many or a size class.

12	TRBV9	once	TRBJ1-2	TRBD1	TGTGCCAGCAGCCCAGGGGGGAGAGGCTACACCTTC	CASSPGGRGYTF
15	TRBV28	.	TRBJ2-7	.	TGTGCCAGCAGTCCCTCCGGGGCGAACCTCTACGAGCAGTACTTC	CASSPSGANLYEQYF
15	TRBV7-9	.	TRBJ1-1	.	TGTGCCAGCAGCTCACAGGGATTCGGGAACACTGAAGCTTTCTTT	CASSSQGFGNTEAFF
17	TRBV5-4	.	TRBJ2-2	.	TGTGCCAGCAGCGGAATAACAGGGGGGGGTTACACCGGGGAGCTGTTTTTT	CASSGITGGGYTGELFF
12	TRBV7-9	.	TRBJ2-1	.	TGTGCCAGCAGCTTGGACCGGAGTGAGCAGTTCTTC	CASSLDRSEQFF
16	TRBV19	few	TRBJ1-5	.	TGTGCCAGTAAACCCAGACAGGACATAAGCAATCAGCCCCAGCATTTT	CASKPRQDISNQPQHF
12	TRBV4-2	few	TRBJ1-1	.	TGTGCCAGCAGCCAAGATCGCTCAAAAGCTTTCTTT	CASSQDRSKAFF
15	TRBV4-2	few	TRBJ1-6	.	TGTGCCAGCAGCCATGAACCGACAGGAAATTCACCCCTCCACTTT	CASSHEPTGNSPLHF
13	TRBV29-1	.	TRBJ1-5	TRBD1	TGCAGCGCAGGGACAGGGTGGGATCAGCCCCAGCATTTT	CSAGTGWDQPQHF
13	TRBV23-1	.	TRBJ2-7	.	TGCGCCAGCAGTCAAGACATGCCCTACGAGCAGTACTTC	CASSQDMPYEQYF
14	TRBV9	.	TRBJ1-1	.	TGTGCCAGCAGCGTAGGGGCAGCGGGGACTGAAGCTTTCTTT	CASSVGAAGTEAFF
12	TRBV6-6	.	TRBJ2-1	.	TGTGCCAGCAGTTACTCTTGGTATGAGCAGTTCTTC	CASSYSWYEQFF
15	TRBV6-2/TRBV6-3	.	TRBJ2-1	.	TGTGCCAGCAGGTACGACACAGGCGCGTACAATGAGCAGTTCTTC	CASRYDTGAYNEQFF
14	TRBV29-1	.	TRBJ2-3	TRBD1	TGCAGCGTGTCCGGGACAGGGCTCACAGATACGCAGTATTTT	CSVSGTGLTDTQYF
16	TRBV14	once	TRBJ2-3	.	TGTGCCAGCAGCCAACGGGACACGAGATTCACAGATACGCAGTATTTT	CASSQRDTRFTDTQYF
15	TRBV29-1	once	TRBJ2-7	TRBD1	TGCAGCTCACTCACCGGGACAGGGGCCTCCTACGAGCAGTACTTC	CSSLTGTGASYEQYF
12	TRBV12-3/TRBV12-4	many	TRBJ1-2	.	TGTGCCAGCAGTCTCGGGACGTATGACTACACCTTC	CASSLGTYDYTF
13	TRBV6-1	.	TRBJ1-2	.	TGTGCCAGCAGTGAGGCAGGGAGGAATGGCTACACCTTC	CASSEAGRNGYTF
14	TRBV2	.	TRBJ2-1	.	TGTGCCAGCCATCGCAGGTCAACGGTGGATGAGCAGTTCTTC	CASHRRSTVDEQFF
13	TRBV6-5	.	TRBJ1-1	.	TGTGCCAGCCTATCTTTCAATCCACAACCGGCTTTCTTT	CASLSFNPQPAFF
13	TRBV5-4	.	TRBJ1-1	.	TGTGCCAGCAGCCAAGACATGAACACTGAAGCTTTCTTT	CASSQDMNTEAFF
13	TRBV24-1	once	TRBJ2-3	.	TGTGCCACCAGTGATTTGATGCCCGATACGCAGTATTTT	CATSDLMPDTQYF
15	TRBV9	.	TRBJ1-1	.	TGTGCCAGCAGCGTAGGGGGTTCGGGGAACACTGAAGCTTTCTTT	CASSVGGSGNTEAFF
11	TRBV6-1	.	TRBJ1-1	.	TGTGCCAGCAGTGAAGCGGATGAAGCTTTCTTT	CASSEADEAFF
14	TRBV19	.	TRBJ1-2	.	TGTGCCAGTAGCGTTATGGCTAGGGTACAGGGCTACACCTTC	CASSVMARVQGYTF
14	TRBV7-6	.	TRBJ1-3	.	TGTGCCAGCAGCCCCCAGAGCGTCGGAAACACCATATATTTT	CASSPQSVGNTIYF
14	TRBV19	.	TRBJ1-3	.	TGTGCCAGTAGTATTGGACTCTCTGGAAACACCATATATTTT	CASSIGLSGNTIYF
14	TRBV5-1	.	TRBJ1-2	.	TGCGCCAGCAGCTTGGAGATCGGGGGACGGGGCTACACCTTC	CASSLEIGGRGYTF
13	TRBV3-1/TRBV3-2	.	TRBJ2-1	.	TGTGCCAGCGGGACTCGCTCCTACAATGAGCAGTTCTTC	CASGTRSYNEQFF
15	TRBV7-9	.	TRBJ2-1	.	TGTGCCAGCAGTCCTAGACAGCGCCTCTACAATGAGCAGTTCTTC	CASSPRQRLYNEQFF
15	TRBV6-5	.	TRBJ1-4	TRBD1	TGTGCCAGCAGTTACAAGCAGGGGGGCCTTGAAAAACTGTTTTTT	CASSYKQGGLEKLFF
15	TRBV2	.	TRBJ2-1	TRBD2	TGTGCCAGCAGACCCGGGACTAGCGTCTACAATGAGCAGTTCTTC	CASRPGTSVYNEQFF
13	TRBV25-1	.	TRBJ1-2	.	TGTGCCAGCCTACGAGATTTTGGGGATGGCTACACCTTC	CASLRDFGDGYTF
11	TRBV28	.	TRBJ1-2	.	TGTGCCAGCACCACCTTCTATGGCTACACCTTC	CASTTFYGYTF
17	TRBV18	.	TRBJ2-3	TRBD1	TGTGCCAGCTCATCCCAAGAGGGGGCCTTTTACACAGATACGCAGTATTTT	CASSSQEGAFYTDTQYF
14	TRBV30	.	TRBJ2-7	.	TGTGCCTGGAGTGTGAAGGGTTTGTCCTACGAGCAGTACTTC	CAWSVKGLSYEQYF
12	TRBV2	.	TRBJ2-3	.	TGTGCCAGCAGTGAATTTCTAGATACGCAGTATTTT	CASSEFLDTQYF
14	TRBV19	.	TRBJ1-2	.	TGTGCCAGTAGTATAGTCACAGGTTACTATGGCTACACCTTC	CASSIVTGYYGYTF
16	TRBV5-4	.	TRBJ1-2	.	TGTGCCAGCAGCCGAGGGGGAGGGCCCAGGGCCTATGGCTACACCTTC	CASSRGGGPRAYGYTF
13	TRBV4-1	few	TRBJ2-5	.	TGCGCCAGCAGTGTAGGGGCCAGGGAGACCCAGTACTTC	CASSVGARETQYF
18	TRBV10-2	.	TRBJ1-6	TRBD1	TGCGCCAGCAGCAAGACACCTTCCGGGACAGGGGGCGGATCACCCCTCCACTTT	CASSKTPSGTGGGSPLHF
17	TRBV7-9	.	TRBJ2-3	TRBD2	TGTGCCAGCAGCTTTGGGACTAGCGGGGGGGGCACAGATACGCAGTATTTT	CASSFGTSGGGTDTQYF
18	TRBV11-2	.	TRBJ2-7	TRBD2	TGTGCCAGCAGCTTAGAACCGACTAGCGGGGGCCTCTCCTACGAGCAGTACTTC	CASSLEPTSGGLSYEQYF
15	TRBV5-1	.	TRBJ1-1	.	TGCGCCAGCAGCTTCAACCCGGTAAAGAACACTGAAGCTTTCTTT	CASSFNPVKNTEAFF
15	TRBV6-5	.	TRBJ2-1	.	TGTGCCAGCAGTCCTGCCCCGAGCGGGTACAATGAGCAGTTCTTC	CASSPAPSGYNEQFF
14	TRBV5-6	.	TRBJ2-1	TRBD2	TGTGCCAGCAGCTTGTTTGGTCGGGGGGATGAGCAGTTCTTC	CASSLFGRGDEQFF